The subject of this entry is one TCR beta chain. The source of the sample is a study of blood T cell repertoires in COVID-19. At the level of the study: T cells, B-cell-depleted T cells, or PBMCs supplied cDNA or gDNA.

Original handling: Estimates of nucleated cell counts were drawn from the amplification of reference gene primers. The method was immunoSEQ multiplex PCR; TCRdb's version includes in-frame clones alone and lacks a portion of them. V and J calls and clone size are given by that table; D and trimming were obtained from the DNA. The table includes 100,000 to 150,000 clones, about 87% detected once. The germline V and J ends were trimmed by 6 bases and 5 bases, with 10 bases remaining between them. Germline-derived CDR1 and CDR2 are SNHLY and FYNNEI. The length of the CDR3 is 12 residues. This receptor was obtained from a man in his fifties with acute or convalescent COVID-19. This sequence joins TRBV2 and TRBJ1-2; D ambiguous. Sequenced sample: peripheral blood. The CDR3 reads CASRVEAYGYTF. In DNA form, the CDR3 reads TGTGCCAGCAGAGTAGAAGCGTATGGCTACACCTTC. The full variable domain, with the rest looked up from reference TRBV2 and TRBJ1-2, is EPEVTQTPSHQVTQMGQEVILRCVPISNHLYFYWYRQILGQKVEFLVSFYNNEISEKSEIFDDQFSVERPDGSNFTLKIRSTKLEDSAMYFCASRVEAYGYTFGSGTRLTVV.